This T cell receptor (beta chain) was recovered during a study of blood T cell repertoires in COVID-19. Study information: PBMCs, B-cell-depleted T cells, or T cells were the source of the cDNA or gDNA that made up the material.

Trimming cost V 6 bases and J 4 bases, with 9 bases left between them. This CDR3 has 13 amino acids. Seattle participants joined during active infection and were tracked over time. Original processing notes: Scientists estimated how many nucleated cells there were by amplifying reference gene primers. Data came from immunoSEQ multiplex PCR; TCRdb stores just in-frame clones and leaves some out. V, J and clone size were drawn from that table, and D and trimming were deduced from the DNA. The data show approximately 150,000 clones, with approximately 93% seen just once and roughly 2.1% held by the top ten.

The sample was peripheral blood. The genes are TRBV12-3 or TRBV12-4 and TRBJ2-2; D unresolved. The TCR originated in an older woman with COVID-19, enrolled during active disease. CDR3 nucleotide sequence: TGTGCCAGCAGCCGAGGTATCACCGGGGAGCTGTTTTTT. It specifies CASSRGITGELFF.